This passage covers 16 T cell receptor beta chains from one sample sequenced in a study of radiation and T cells in renal cell carcinoma. The time point: blood 4 weeks post-SBRT, at nephrectomy. This sample's treatment: 15 Gy SBRT to primary tumor, nephrectomy 4 weeks later. Only in-frame clones appear in the TCRdb table, and some are missing; sequencing was by immunoSEQ multiplex PCR. The data hold around 180,000 clones, with 88% observed a single time. The sample here was blood, taken from a patient whose treatment included radiotherapy and nephrectomy. The receptors were sampled from a woman between 50 and 59 years old with renal cell carcinoma.

On this clone: Other DNA sequences from this sample encode an identical CDR3 as well. The chain combines TRBV5-4 with TRBJ1-2; D may be TRBD1 (5 bases). The CDR3 length is 16 residues. V was clipped by 3 bases and J by 5 bases, with 20 bases between them. The germline gives CDR1 SGHNT, CDR2 YYREEE (reference sequence). The CDR3, as DNA: TGTGCCAGCAGCTCCCCGAGTGGGGGGAATCGGTATGGCTACACCTTC. This encodes CASSSPSGGNRYGYTF. The variable domain in full, completed from reference TRBV5-4 and TRBJ1-2, reads ETGVTQSPTHLIKTRGQQVTLRCSSQSGHNTVSWYQQALGQGPQFIFQYYREEENGRGNFPPRFSGLQFPNYSSELNVNALELDDSALYLCASSSPSGGNRYGYTFGSGTRLTVV.

The chain joins TRBV30 to TRBJ1-1, with D tentatively TRBD1 (6 bases). Trimming took off 1 base at V and 3 bases at J, with 15 bases between the two ends. This CDR3 has 15 amino acids. The germline gives CDR1 GTSNPN, CDR2 SVGIG (reference sequence). CDR3 DNA: TGTGCCTGGAGTGGGCAGGGGCTTAGGTACACTGAAGCTTTCTTT. Protein sequence: CAWSGQGLRYTEAFF.

In its sample, this clone was seen once. The V gene is TRBV7-2, the J gene TRBJ2-7; D may match TRBD1 or TRBD2 (5 bases each). The germline CDR1 and CDR2 sequences are SGHTA and FQGNSA. The CDR3 loop spans 15 amino acids. V was clipped by 5 bases and J by 4 bases, with 18 bases between them. CDR3 region: CASSTQTGANYEQYF. The CDR3 DNA reads TGTGCCAGCAGCACCCAGACCGGGGCAAATTACGAGCAGTACTTC.

CDR3 nucleotide sequence: TGTGCCAGCAGTGATGTGGGGGTGTCGTACGAGCAGTACTTC. The encoded protein is CASSDVGVSYEQYF. The V and J genes are TRBV2 and TRBJ2-7; D might be TRBD1 or TRBD2, each matching 5 bases. Germline assignment: CDR1 SNHLY and CDR2 FYNNEI. The V end lost 3 bases, the J end lost 4 bases, and 13 bases lay between the germline ends. The CDR3 is made up of 14 amino acids.

In the case of this clone: The same CDR3 can be traced to other DNA sequences in this sample. The genes are TRBV5-8 and TRBJ1-5; TRBD1 might be the D (5 bases). Deletions cut 4 bases from V and 5 bases from J, with 10 bases between. Per the germline V gene, CDR1 is SGHTS and CDR2 is YDEGEE. This CDR3 contains 13 residues. CDR3 sequence (DNA): TGTGCCAGCAGCAGGACCAGGGATCAGCCCCAGCATTTT. It codes for CASSRTRDQPQHF.

The chain couples TRBV5-6 to TRBJ1-5; D remains unclear. Germline values: CDR1 SGHDT, CDR2 YYEEEE. V dropped 0 bases and J dropped 5 bases, with 9 bases sitting between them. The CDR3 covers 14 residues. Here the CDR3 DNA reads TGTGCCAGCAGCTTGGGGGGTACCGATCAGCCCCAGCATTTT. It specifies CASSLGGTDQPQHF.

This clone was recorded a few times. This chain uses TRBV6-5 with TRBJ1-5; D not resolved. Germline V gene lookup returns CDR1 MNHEY and CDR2 SVGAGI. This CDR3 is 14 amino acids long. Trimming shortened V by 4 bases and J by 0 bases, and 7 bases separated the two germline ends. CDR3 DNA sequence: TGTGCCAGCAGTTTGGCAGATAGCAATCAGCCCCAGCATTTT. Its translation is CASSLADSNQPQHF.

The V gene is TRBV6-1, the J gene TRBJ1-1; D ambiguous. Trimming left V 6 bases short and J 7 bases short, with 18 bases between. The CDR3 has 14 amino acids. CDR1 MNHNS and CDR2 SASEGT come from the germline V gene. The CDR3 DNA is TGTGCCAGCAGCCATCTAGATGGACGGGTTGAAGCTTTCTTT. This translates into CASSHLDGRVEAFF.

Points on this clone: The same CDR3 arises from other DNA sequences in this sample as well. The chain recombines TRBV2 with TRBJ1-1; unclear D gene. Looked up from germline, CDR1 is SNHLY and CDR2 is FYNNEI. CDR3 length: 13 amino acids. V lost 3 bases and J lost 0, with 5 bases in between. The CDR3 DNA sequence: TGTGCCAGCAGTGAGATCATGAACACTGAAGCTTTCTTT. Translated, it gives CASSEIMNTEAFF.

The genes are TRBV18 and TRBJ2-7, with a possible D match to TRBD1 (6 bases). Trimming took 5 bases from V and 2 from J, leaving 13 bases between them. Germline assignment: CDR1 KGHSH and CDR2 LQKENI. CDR3 length: 14 amino acids. The CDR3 DNA follows: TGTGCCAGCTCAAGCGGACAGCGAGCCTACGAGCAGTACTTC. Translated: CASSSGQRAYEQYF.

The V gene is TRBV5-1, the J gene TRBJ2-5; a possible D gene is TRBD1 (6 bases). CDR1 and CDR2 (germline): SGHRS, YFSETQ. This CDR3 region has 11 residues. The germline V and J ends were trimmed by 6 bases and 7 bases, with 10 bases remaining between them. The DNA of the CDR3 is TGCGCCAGCACCCCACAGGGGACCCAGTACTTC. This translates into CASTPQGTQYF.

The rearrangement joins TRBV10-3 to TRBJ2-7, with TRBD1 matching 7 bases. V was pared by 10 bases and J by 3 bases, with 9 bases of the junction left unmatched. The CDR3 has 13 residues. Germline V lookup: CDR1 ENHRY, CDR2 SYGVKD. The CDR3 spells CATRPGQNYEQYF. In DNA form, the CDR3 reads TGTGCCACTAGACCGGGACAGAACTACGAGCAGTACTTC.

This sequence joins TRBV30 and TRBJ1-6; D not certain. The CDR3 is 12 amino acids. The germline gives CDR1 GTSNPN, CDR2 SVGIG (reference sequence). The V and J ends lost 2 bases and 11 bases respectively, with 10 bases between them. CDR3 bases: TGTGCCTGGAGTCTAATCCCAACACCCCTCCACTTT. Protein product: CAWSLIPTPLHF.

CDR3 in amino acids: CASSLGLPNEKLFF. The CDR3 coding sequence is TGCGCCAGCAGCTTGGGGTTGCCTAATGAAAAACTGTTTTTT. The rearrangement links TRBV5-1 to TRBJ1-4, with D unresolved. Trimming cost V 0 bases and J 3 bases, with 6 bases left between them. Germline values: CDR1 SGHRS, CDR2 YFSETQ. The CDR3 runs to 14 residues.

The V gene is TRBV19, the J gene TRBJ1-2; tentative D call: TRBD1 (6 bases). Trimming shortened V by 6 bases and J by 4 bases, and 18 bases separated the two germline ends. The CDR3 sequence is 15 residues long. The germline V gene has CDR1 LNHDA and CDR2 SQIVND (reference sequence). The CDR3 region has the DNA TGTGCCAGTAGCCCCGGACAGCGAACTGCCTATGGCTACACCTTC. Its protein product is CASSPGQRTAYGYTF.

A remark on this clone: Its ends do not fully match the called genes, so a read error is possible. The chain uses TRBV12-5 and TRBJ1-2; D might be TRBD1 (6 bases). The CDR3 is 13 residues long. CDR1 LGHNT and CDR2 FRNRAP come from the germline V gene. CDR3 nucleotide sequence: TGTGCTAGTGGTTTGGAAGTAACCACAGGGTTAGATTTC. This encodes CASGLEVTTGLDF. The full variable domain, rest sourced from reference TRBV12-5 and TRBJ1-2, is DARVTQTPRHKVTEMGQEVTMRCQPILGHNTVFWYRQTMMQGLELLAYFRNRAPLDDSGMPKDRFSAEMPDATLATLKIQPSEPRDSAVYFCASGLEVTTGLDFGSGTRLTVV.